Each of the 3 T cell receptor beta chains below was sequenced from the same sample in a study of OX40 agonist ivuxolimab in advanced cancers. Libraries were prepared by immunoSEQ multiplex PCR; TCRdb keeps only in-frame clonotypes and omits some of them. The table lists roughly 77,000 clones, under 90% of them singletons. The material sequenced was CD4+ or CD8+ T cells sorted from blood, taken in a trial of the OX40 agonist ivuxolimab. These receptors all come from an adult with an advanced solid tumor such as melanoma, head and neck, liver or kidney cancer.

J is TRBJ2-5 and V is TRBV2; the D gene is possibly TRBD2 (5 bases). The tail of the sequence fits TRBJ2-7 better, so the J call may be wrong. Per germline, CDR1 SNHLY and CDR2 FYNNEI. This CDR3 is 15 amino acids long. This CDR3 is CASGVGGSSSYEQYF. DNA for the CDR3: TGTGCCAGTGGGGTGGGCGGGTCAAGCTCCTACGAGCAGTACTTC.

The rearrangement links TRBV12-5 to TRBJ2-1, with 9 bases fitting TRBD1. V shed 0 bases, J shed 11 bases, and the junction held 2 bases outside the gene matches. Germline V gene data show CDR1 as LGHNT and CDR2 as FRNRAP. The CDR3 runs to 13 residues. The CDR3 DNA reads as TGTGCTAGTGGTTTGGTAGGGACAGGGCAGCAGTTCTTC. It translates to CASGLVGTGQQFF.

This clone was recorded once. This rearrangement joins TRBV7-6 to TRBJ1-3; 8 bases are shared with TRBD1. Germline-derived CDR1 and CDR2 are SGHVS and FNYEAQ. The CDR3 covers 16 residues. V was pared by 2 bases and J by 4 bases, with 7 bases of the junction left unmatched. CDR3 DNA sequence: TGTGCCAGCAGCTTATCTAGGACAGGGCAAGGAAACACCATATATTTT. Protein product: CASSLSRTGQGNTIYF.